The source of this TCR beta chain is a study of blood T cell repertoires in COVID-19. About the research overall: T cells, B-cell-depleted T cells, or PBMCs supplied cDNA or gDNA.

The germline gives CDR1 SGHAT, CDR2 FQNNGV. This CDR3 region has 14 residues. The V and J ends lost 2 bases and 0 bases respectively, with 7 bases between them. Seattle patient enrollment occurred during active infection, with longitudinal follow-up thereafter. In the source study's methods: Counts of nucleated cells, estimated from reference gene primer amplification, were obtained. The repertoire was sequenced with immunoSEQ multiplex PCR; TCRdb's copy has only in-frame clones and lacks some. V and J calls and clone size are as listed in that table; D and trimming were resolved from the DNA. The table includes 150,000 to 200,000 clones, approximately 88% detected once.

The rearrangement uses TRBV11-2 and TRBJ1-1, with D hard to call. This TCR was recovered from a woman aged 40 to 50 with COVID-19, enrolled during active disease. The sample comprised peripheral blood. The CDR3 loop reads CASSLNFLNTEAFF. The CDR3 nucleotides read TGTGCCAGCAGCTTAAACTTCCTGAACACTGAAGCTTTCTTT.